The 19 T cell receptor beta chains below come from one sample, sequenced in a study of cytomegalovirus exposure and HLA in healthy donors. The PCR contained 60 Vbeta and 13 Jbeta primers. Profiling relied on immunoSEQ multiplex PCR, and the TCRdb table lists in-frame clones only, not all of them. The sample yields 100,000 or so clones, around four fifths seen once. Sequencing was performed on PBMCs. The receptors here all came from a woman between 35 and 50 years old in good health and CMV-seropositive.

The chain employs TRBV10-2 and TRBJ2-1, with TRBD1 identical over 7 bases. The germline V gene encodes CDR1 WSHSY and CDR2 SAAADI. The CDR3 covers 15 residues. With V trimmed by 4 bases and J by 2 bases, 5 bases remained unmatched. The CDR3 sequence is CASSVLDRTYNEQFF. The CDR3 nucleotides read TGCGCCAGCAGTGTCTTGGACAGGACCTACAATGAGCAGTTCTTC.

This chain joins TRBV4-2 and TRBJ1-2, with D maybe TRBD1 (5 bases). This CDR3 is 14 amino acids long. Per germline, CDR1 LGHNA and CDR2 YNFKEQ. With 1 base removed from V and 6 bases from J, the gap between germline ends came to 12 bases. CDR3 sequence (DNA): TGTGCCAGCAGCCAAGTAGTGGGGGAGGATGGCTACACCTTC. Translating gives CASSQVVGEDGYTF.

The chain joins TRBV2 to TRBJ1-1; D not resolved. There are 15 residues in the CDR3. The V gene's germline CDR1 is SNHLY and CDR2 FYNNEI. V lost 4 bases and J lost 4, with 16 bases in between. DNA of the CDR3: TGTGCCAGCAGTGGCAGGTCATACGAGGGCACTGAAGCTTTCTTT. Protein: CASSGRSYEGTEAFF.

The CDR3 DNA reads as TGTGCCAGCAGAACAACAGGGGATCCGGGCGAGCAGTACTTC. Translation: CASRTTGDPGEQYF. The chain carries TRBV7-9 and TRBJ2-5; 7 nucleotides match TRBD1. The J call may be wrong; the DNA end is better matched by TRBJ2-7. The CDR3 runs to 14 residues. The V gene's germline CDR1 is SEHNR and CDR2 FQNEAQ (reference sequence).

The genes are TRBV27 and TRBJ1-2; a weak D match, TRBD1 (6 bases). Germline values: CDR1 MNHEY, CDR2 SMNVEV (reference sequence). V was clipped by 5 bases and J by 3 bases, with 10 bases between them. This CDR3 region has 13 residues. The CDR3 sequence is CASSRTEYYGYTF. In nucleotides, the CDR3 is TGTGCCAGCAGTCGGACAGAGTACTATGGCTACACCTTC.

The chain links TRBV7-9 to TRBJ1-4; 9 bases map to TRBD1. CDR3 length equals 15 residues. V dropped 5 bases and J dropped 7; count of bases not matched to a gene: 8. CDR1 SEHNR and CDR2 FQNEAQ come from the germline V gene (reference sequence). In DNA form, the CDR3 reads TGTGCCAGCAGCCCTTCCGGGACAGGGCGTGAAAAACTGTTTTTT. As protein: CASSPSGTGREKLFF.

This sequence joins TRBV7-9 and TRBJ2-1, with D perhaps matching TRBD1 (6 bases). Trimming pared 0 bases from V and 6 bases from J, leaving 9 bases between. The CDR3 is made up of 14 amino acids. Germline-derived CDR1 and CDR2 are SEHNR and FQNEAQ (reference sequence). The CDR3 protein is CASSLASGVNEQFF. CDR3 DNA: TGTGCCAGCAGCTTAGCATCAGGGGTCAATGAGCAGTTCTTC.

The chain joins TRBV7-9 to TRBJ2-7; TRBD1 agrees at 7 bases. The CDR3 contains 14 residues. CDR1 and CDR2 (germline): SEHNR, FQNEAQ (reference sequence). V was clipped by 7 bases and J by 2 bases; unmatched bases: 8. CDR3 sequence: CASTKGATPYEQYF. The CDR3 nucleotides read TGTGCCAGCACCAAGGGGGCTACCCCCTACGAGCAGTACTTC.

About this clone: Other DNA sequences of this sample code for an identical CDR3. For the CDR3, the DNA is TGTGCCAGCAGTTTCTTAGCGTCTGACTATGGCTACACCTTC. It is translated as CASSFLASDYGYTF. The genes are TRBV27 and TRBJ1-2; no clear D gene. This CDR3 comprises 14 residues. V was clipped by 3 bases and J by 3 bases, with 11 bases between them. Germline CDR1 is MNHEY and CDR2 is SMNVEV (reference sequence).

This sequence joins TRBV5-1 and TRBJ2-1, with D perhaps TRBD2 (5 bases). Germline-derived CDR1 and CDR2 are SGHRS and YFSETQ. Trimming left V 3 bases short and J 4 bases short, with 14 bases between. This CDR3 has 15 amino acids. CDR3 nucleotides: TGCGCCAGCAGCTCTGCGGGCGACGGATACAATGAGCAGTTCTTC. It yields the protein CASSSAGDGYNEQFF.

The rearrangement uses TRBV6-6 and TRBJ1-1; D might be TRBD1 (5 bases). The ends were cut back, 4 bases at V and 3 bases at J, with 9 bases in the middle. Germline V CDR1 and CDR2: MNHNY, SVGAGI (reference sequence). The CDR3 sequence is 13 residues long. In DNA, the CDR3 is TGTGCCAGCAGTTTCCAAGGGGACACTGAAGCTTTCTTT. The encoded protein is CASSFQGDTEAFF.

V and J are TRBV15 and TRBJ1-2, with TRBD1 as a possible D gene (6 bases). Germline values: CDR1 LNHNV, CDR2 YYDKDF (reference sequence). The V end was cut by 0 bases, the J end by 7 bases, with 18 bases between. CDR3 length equals 16 residues. The CDR3 bases are TGTGCCACCAGCAGAGATCTCTTTGGGGGGGCGAGTGGCTACACCTTC. Its translation is CATSRDLFGGASGYTF. Supplemented by reference TRBV15 and TRBJ1-2, the full variable domain reads DAMVIQNPRYQVTQFGKPVTLSCSQTLNHNVMYWYQQKSSQAPKLLFHYYDKDFNNEADTPDNFQSRRPNTSFCFLDIRSPGLGDTAMYLCATSRDLFGGASGYTFGSGTRLTVV.

The rearrangement links TRBV5-1 to TRBJ1-6; the D gene is possibly TRBD1 (5 bases). CDR1 and CDR2 from the germline V gene are SGHRS and YFSETQ. This CDR3 contains 13 residues. V was pared by 5 bases and J by 7 bases, with 10 bases between. The CDR3 bases are TGCGCCAGCAGTACAGGAAAAAATTCACCCCTCCACTTT. This gives the protein CASSTGKNSPLHF.

The gene calls are TRBV2 and TRBJ2-7, with 10 bases identical to TRBD2. Looked up from germline, CDR1 is SNHLY and CDR2 is FYNNEI. This CDR3 contains 17 residues. Trimming took 1 base from V and 0 from J; bases not matched to a gene: 6. CDR3 protein: CASSEGLAGDISYEQYF. CDR3 DNA sequence: TGTGCCAGCAGTGAAGGCCTAGCGGGAGATATCTCCTACGAGCAGTACTTC.

The chain joins TRBV29-1 to TRBJ1-3; no clear D. CDR1 is SQVTM, CDR2 ANQGSEA, per germline. V was trimmed by 3 bases and J by 2 bases, leaving 8 bases between them. The CDR3 contains 13 residues. The CDR3 nucleotides are TGCAGCGTTGACACATCACCTGGAAACACCATATATTTT. Translation gives CSVDTSPGNTIYF.

This sequence joins TRBV4-1 and TRBJ2-1; D is perhaps TRBD1 (7 bases). The CDR3 is 16 amino acids. Deletions cut 2 bases from V and 4 bases from J, with 15 bases between. Germline V gene data show CDR1 as MGHRA and CDR2 as YSYEKL. The CDR3 loop reads CASSQSGTAGYNEQFF. The CDR3 DNA sequence: TGCGCCAGCAGCCAAAGTGGGACAGCGGGTTACAATGAGCAGTTCTTC.

V is TRBV18 and J is TRBJ1-1; 7 bases are a match to TRBD1. This CDR3 contains 16 residues. V dropped 3 bases and J dropped 0; count of bases not matched to a gene: 7. Germline-derived CDR1 and CDR2 are KGHSH and LQKENI. The CDR3 here is CASSPTSTGMNTEAFF. DNA for the CDR3: TGTGCCAGCTCACCTACCTCGACAGGGATGAACACTGAAGCTTTCTTT.

This clone has just one count. V and J are TRBV2 and TRBJ2-7, with 12 bases lining up with TRBD2. CDR1 and CDR2 (germline): SNHLY, FYNNEI. Trimming cost V 1 base and J 4 bases; bases outside gene matches: 2. The CDR3 consists of 15 residues. This CDR3 is CASSEGLAGAYEQYF. The CDR3 coding sequence is TGTGCCAGCAGTGAAGGACTAGCGGGAGCATACGAGCAGTACTTC.

The chain recombines TRBV19 with TRBJ2-3; possible D gene TRBD1, 5 bases. Germline-derived CDR1 and CDR2 are LNHDA and SQIVND (reference sequence). The CDR3 spans 15 residues. Between the trimmed V and J ends, which lost 6 bases and 3 bases, there was a span of 16 bases. The CDR3 DNA sequence: TGTGCCAGTAGCCTTCCCCAGGGTAGGACAGATACGCAGTATTTT. Translation gives CASSLPQGRTDTQYF.